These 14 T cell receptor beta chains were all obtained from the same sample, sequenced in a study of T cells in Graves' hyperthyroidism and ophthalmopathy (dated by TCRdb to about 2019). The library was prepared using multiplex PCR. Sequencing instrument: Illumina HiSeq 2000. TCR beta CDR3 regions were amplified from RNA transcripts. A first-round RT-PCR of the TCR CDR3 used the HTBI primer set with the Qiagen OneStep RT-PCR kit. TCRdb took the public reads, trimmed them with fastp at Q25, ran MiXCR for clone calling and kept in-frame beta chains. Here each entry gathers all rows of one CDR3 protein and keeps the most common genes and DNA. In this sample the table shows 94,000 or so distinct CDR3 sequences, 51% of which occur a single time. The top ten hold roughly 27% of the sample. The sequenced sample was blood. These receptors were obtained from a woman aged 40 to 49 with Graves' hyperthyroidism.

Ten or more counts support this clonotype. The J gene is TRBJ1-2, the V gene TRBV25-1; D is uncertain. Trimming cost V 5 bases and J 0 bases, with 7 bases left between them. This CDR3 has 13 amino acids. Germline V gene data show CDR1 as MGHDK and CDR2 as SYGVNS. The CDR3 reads CASSLGTNYGYTF. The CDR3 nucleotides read TGTGCCAGCAGTTTGGGGACTAACTATGGCTACACCTTC.

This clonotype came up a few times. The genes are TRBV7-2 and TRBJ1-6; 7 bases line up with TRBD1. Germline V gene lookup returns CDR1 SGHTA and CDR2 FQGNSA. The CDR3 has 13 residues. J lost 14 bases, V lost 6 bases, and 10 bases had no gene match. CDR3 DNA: TGTGCCAGCAGTTCCCGACAGGGAGCCTCCCTCCACTTT. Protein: CASSSRQGASLHF.

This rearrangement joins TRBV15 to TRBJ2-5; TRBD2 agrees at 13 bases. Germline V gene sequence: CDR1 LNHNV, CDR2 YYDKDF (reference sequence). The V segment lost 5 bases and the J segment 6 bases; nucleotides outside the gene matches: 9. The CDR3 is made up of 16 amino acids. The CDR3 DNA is TGTGCCACCAGCCCGCCGACTAGCGGGAGGTCGCAGACCCAGTACTTC. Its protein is CATSPPTSGRSQTQYF.

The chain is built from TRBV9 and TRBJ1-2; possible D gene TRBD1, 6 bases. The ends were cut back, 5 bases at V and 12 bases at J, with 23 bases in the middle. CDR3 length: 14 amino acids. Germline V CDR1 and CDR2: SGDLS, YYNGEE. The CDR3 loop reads CASSLGASAELNTF. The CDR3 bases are TGTGCCAGCAGTTTGGGGGCGTCCGCTGAGTTGAACACCTTC.

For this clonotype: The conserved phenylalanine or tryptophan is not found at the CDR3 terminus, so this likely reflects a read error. The CDR3: CASSQDMAGGKNTGGLFS. The CDR3 nucleotides are TGTGCCAGCAGCCAAGATATGGCGGGGGGAAAGAACACCGGGGGGCTGTTTTCT. The chain recombines TRBV5-4 with TRBJ2-2; 8 positions agree with TRBD2. CDR1 SGHNT and CDR2 YYREEE come from the germline V gene (reference sequence). The length of the CDR3 is 18 residues.

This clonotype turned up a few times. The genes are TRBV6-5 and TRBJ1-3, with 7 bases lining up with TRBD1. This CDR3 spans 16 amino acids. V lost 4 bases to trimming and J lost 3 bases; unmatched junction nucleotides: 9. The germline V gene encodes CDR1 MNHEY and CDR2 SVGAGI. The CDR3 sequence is CASSSGRGRLGNTIYF. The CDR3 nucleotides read TGTGCCAGCAGTTCTGGGAGGGGGCGACTTGGAAACACCATATATTTT.

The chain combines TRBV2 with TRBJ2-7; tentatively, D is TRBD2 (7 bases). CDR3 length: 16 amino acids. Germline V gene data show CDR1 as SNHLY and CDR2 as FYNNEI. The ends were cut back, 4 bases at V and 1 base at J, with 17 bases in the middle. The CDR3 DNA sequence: TGTGCCAGCAGTGCTGACAGGCGGGAGAGGTCCTACGAGCAGTACTTC. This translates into CASSADRRERSYEQYF.

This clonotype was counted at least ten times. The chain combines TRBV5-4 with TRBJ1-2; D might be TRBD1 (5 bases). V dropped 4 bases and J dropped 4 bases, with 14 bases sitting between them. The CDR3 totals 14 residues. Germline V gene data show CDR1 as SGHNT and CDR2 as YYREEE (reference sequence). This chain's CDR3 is CASSLRVSSYGYTF. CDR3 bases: TGTGCCAGCAGCCTCAGGGTTAGTAGCTATGGCTACACCTTC.

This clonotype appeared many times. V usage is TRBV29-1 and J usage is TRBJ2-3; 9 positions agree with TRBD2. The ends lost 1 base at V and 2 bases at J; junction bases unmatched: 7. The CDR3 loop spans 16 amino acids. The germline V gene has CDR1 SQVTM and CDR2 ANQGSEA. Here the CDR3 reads CSVEGGSGRNTDTQYF. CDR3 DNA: TGCAGCGTTGAAGGTGGGAGCGGGAGGAACACAGATACGCAGTATTTT.

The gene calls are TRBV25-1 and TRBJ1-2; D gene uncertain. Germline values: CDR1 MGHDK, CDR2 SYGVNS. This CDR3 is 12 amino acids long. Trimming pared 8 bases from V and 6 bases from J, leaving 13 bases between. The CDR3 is CASFGSLDGYTF. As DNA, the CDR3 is TGTGCCAGCTTTGGCAGTTTGGATGGCTACACCTTC.

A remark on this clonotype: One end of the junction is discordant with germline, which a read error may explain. The DNA of the CDR3 is TGCGCCAGCAGCCCCCGGACTAGCGGGAGCGAGCAGTACTTC. Its protein is CASSPRTSGSEQYF. The chain joins TRBV7-9 to TRBJ2-7, with 13 bases fitting TRBD2. The CDR3 length is 14 residues. CDR1 SEHNR and CDR2 FQNEAQ come from the germline V gene (reference sequence).

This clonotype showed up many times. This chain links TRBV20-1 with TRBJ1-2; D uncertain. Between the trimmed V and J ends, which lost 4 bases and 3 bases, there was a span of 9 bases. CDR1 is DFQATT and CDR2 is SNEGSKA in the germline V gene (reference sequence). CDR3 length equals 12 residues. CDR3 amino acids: CSAIAQDYGYTF. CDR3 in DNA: TGCAGTGCTATTGCGCAGGACTATGGCTACACCTTC.

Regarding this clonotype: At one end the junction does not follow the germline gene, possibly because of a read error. The CDR3: CAASRDSSHEQYF. CDR3 in DNA: TGTGCCGCCAGTAGAGATTCGTCCCACGAGCAGTACTTC. The chain uses TRBV15 and TRBJ2-7; D gene unclear. Germline values: CDR1 LNHNV, CDR2 YYDKDF (reference sequence). The CDR3 runs 13 residues. The full variable domain, in which reference TRBV15 and TRBJ2-7 provide the parts outside the CDR3, is DAMVIQNPRYQVTQFGKPVTLSCSQTLNHNVMYWYQQKSSQAPKLLFHYYDKDFNNEADTPDNFQSRRPNTSFCFLDIRSPGLGDTAMYLCAASRDSSHEQYFGPGTRLTVT.

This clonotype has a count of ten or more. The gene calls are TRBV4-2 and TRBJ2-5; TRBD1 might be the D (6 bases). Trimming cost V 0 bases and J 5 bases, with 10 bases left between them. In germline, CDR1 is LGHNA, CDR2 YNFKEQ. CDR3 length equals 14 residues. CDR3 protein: CASSQEWQGETQYF. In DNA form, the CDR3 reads TGTGCCAGCAGCCAAGAGTGGCAGGGGGAGACCCAGTACTTC.